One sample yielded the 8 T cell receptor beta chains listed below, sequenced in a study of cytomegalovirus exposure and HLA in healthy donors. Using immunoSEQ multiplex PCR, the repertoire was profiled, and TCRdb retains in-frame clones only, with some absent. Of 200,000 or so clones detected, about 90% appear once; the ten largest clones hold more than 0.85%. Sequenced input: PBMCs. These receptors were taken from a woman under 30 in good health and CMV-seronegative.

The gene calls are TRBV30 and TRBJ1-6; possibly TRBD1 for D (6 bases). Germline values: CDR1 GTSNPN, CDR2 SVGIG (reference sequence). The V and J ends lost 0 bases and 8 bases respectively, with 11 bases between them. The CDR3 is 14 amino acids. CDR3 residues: CAWSVREGDSPLHF. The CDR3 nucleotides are TGTGCCTGGAGTGTGCGGGAGGGGGATTCACCCCTCCACTTT.

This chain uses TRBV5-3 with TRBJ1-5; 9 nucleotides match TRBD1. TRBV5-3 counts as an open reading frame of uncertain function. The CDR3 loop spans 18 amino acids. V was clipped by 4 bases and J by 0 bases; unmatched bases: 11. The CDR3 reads CARSAGQGPDYSNQPQHF. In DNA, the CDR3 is TGTGCCAGAAGCGCAGGACAGGGGCCTGATTATAGCAATCAGCCCCAGCATTTT.

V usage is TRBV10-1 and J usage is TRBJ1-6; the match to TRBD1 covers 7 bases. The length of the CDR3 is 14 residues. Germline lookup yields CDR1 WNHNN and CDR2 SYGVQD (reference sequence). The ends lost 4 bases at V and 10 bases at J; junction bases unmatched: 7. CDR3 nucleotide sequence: TGCGCCAGCAGTGCCCGACAGGGCGAATCACCCCTCCACTTT. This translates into CASSARQGESPLHF.

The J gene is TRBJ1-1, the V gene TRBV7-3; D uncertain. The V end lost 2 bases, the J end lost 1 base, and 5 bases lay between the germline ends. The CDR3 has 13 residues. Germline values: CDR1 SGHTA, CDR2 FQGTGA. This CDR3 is CASSLEPNTEAFF. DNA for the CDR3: TGTGCCAGCAGCTTAGAGCCGAACACTGAAGCTTTCTTT.

The CDR3 sequence: CASSEGAGAYGYTF. The CDR3, as DNA: TGTGCCAGCAGTGAAGGGGCAGGGGCCTATGGCTACACCTTC. The chain joins TRBV6-1 to TRBJ1-2; D might be TRBD1 (6 bases). V gave up 1 base and J gave up 4 bases, with 10 bases separating them. The CDR3 contains 14 residues. Germline CDR1 MNHNS, CDR2 SASEGT.

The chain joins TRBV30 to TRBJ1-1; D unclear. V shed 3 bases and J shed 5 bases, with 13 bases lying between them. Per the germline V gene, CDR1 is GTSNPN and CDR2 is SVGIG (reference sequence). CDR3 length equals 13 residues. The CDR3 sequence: CAWSPDRETEAFF. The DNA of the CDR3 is TGTGCCTGGAGCCCCGACCGGGAAACTGAAGCTTTCTTT. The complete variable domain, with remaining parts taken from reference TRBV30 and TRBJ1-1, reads SQTIHQWPATLVQPVGSPLSLECTVEGTSNPNLYWYRQAAGRGLQLLFYSVGIGQISSEVPQNLSASRPQDRQFILSSKKLLLSDSGFYLCAWSPDRETEAFFGQGTRLTVV.

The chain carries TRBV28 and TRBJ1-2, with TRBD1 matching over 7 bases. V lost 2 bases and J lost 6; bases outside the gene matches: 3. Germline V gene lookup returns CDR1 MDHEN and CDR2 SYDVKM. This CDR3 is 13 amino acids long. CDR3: CASSLVQGDGYTF. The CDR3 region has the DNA TGTGCCAGCAGTTTAGTCCAGGGGGATGGCTACACCTTC.

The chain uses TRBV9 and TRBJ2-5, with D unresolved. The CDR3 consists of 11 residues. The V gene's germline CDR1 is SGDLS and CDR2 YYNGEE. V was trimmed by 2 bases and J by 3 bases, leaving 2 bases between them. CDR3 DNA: TGTGCCAGCAGCGTCGAAGAGACCCAGTACTTC. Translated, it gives CASSVEETQYF.